This TCR beta chain derives from a study of CD8 T cells in ankylosing spondylitis. Quantitative 5'-RACE with molecular barcodes produced the TCR beta libraries. Using its own MiXCR run on the 5' RACE reads, TCRdb lists one record per CDR3 protein. The sample carries 250,000 or so distinct CDR3 sequences, 15% to 20% recorded once. The clonotype was recovered from a male donor with ankylosing spondylitis or in good health (not recorded which). Material for sequencing was blood, either unsorted or a sorted T cell fraction (not recorded which).

CDR3 nucleotides: TGTGCCAGCAGTTACCCCGGGAAAAAAGAGACCCAGTACTTC. Translating gives CASSYPGKKETQYF. The rearrangement links TRBV12-3 or TRBV12-4 to TRBJ2-5, with TRBD2 as a possible D gene (5 bases). V was cut by 4 bases and J by 3 bases, with 12 bases left in between. This CDR3 is 14 amino acids long.